This TCR beta chain was sequenced in a study of blood T cell repertoires in COVID-19. Study-wide context: Both acute and convalescent COVID-19 samples were obtained from the United States, Italy and Spain. T cells, B-cell-depleted T cells, or PBMCs provided the cDNA or gDNA that served as material.

The length of the CDR3 is 15 residues. The V and J ends lost 3 bases and 1 base respectively, with 9 bases between them. Germline CDR1 and CDR2: MNHEY and SMNVEV (reference sequence). In the source study's methods: How many nucleated cells were present was estimated from reference gene primer amplification. Clones were sequenced by immunoSEQ multiplex PCR, and TCRdb holds only the in-frame ones, with some missing. For V, J and clone size, that table is used; D and trimming come from the DNA. The table lists fewer than 100,000 clones, about 80% of them singletons, with around 10% in the top ten. Material for sequencing was peripheral blood. The chain carries TRBV27 and TRBJ2-2; D is perhaps TRBD1 (6 bases). This receptor was taken from a woman aged 70-85 years with acute or convalescent COVID-19. The CDR3 reads CASSFRTENTGELFF. The CDR3 DNA reads TGTGCCAGCAGTTTTAGGACAGAGAACACCGGGGAGCTGTTTTTT.